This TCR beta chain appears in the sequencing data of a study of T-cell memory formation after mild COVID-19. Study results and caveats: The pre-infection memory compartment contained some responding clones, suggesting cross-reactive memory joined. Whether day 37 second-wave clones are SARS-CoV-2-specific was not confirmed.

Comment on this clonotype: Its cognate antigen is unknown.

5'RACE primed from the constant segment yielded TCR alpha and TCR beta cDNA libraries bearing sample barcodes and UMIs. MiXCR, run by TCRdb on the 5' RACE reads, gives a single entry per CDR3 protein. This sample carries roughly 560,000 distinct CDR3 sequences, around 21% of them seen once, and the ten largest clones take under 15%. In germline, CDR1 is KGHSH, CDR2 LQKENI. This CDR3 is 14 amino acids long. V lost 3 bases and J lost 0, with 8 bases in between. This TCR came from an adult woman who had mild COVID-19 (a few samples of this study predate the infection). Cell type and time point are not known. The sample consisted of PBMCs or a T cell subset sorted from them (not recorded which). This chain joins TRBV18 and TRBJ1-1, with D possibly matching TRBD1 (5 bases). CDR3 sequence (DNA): TGTGCCAGCTCACCCAGGGAGATGAACACTGAAGCTTTCTTT. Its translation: CASSPREMNTEAFF. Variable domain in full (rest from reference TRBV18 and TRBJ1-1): NAGVMQNPRHLVRRRGQEARLRCSPMKGHSHVYWYRQLPEEGLKFMVYLQKENIIDESGMPKERFSAEFPKEGPSILRIQQVVRGDSAAYFCASSPREMNTEAFFGQGTRLTVV.